This T cell receptor beta chain was sequenced in a study of regulatory T cells in long-lasting Graves disease. Time point noted: persistent/refractory GD, antithyroid drugs over 5 years with positive TRAb. After RNA was extracted from PBMCs, the TCR library was made from it. The authors diagnosed Graves' disease using American Thyroid Association guidelines. With iRepertoire HTBI primers and Arm-PCR of CDR3 regions, TCR beta libraries were built. In the authors' methods: Samples revealed roughly 62 TRBV and roughly 15 TRBJ segments. Using its own MiXCR run on the multiplex PCR reads, TCRdb lists one record per CDR3 protein. The V and J calls reflect TCRdb's pipeline rather than the authors' work. The data hold about 660,000 distinct CDR3 sequences, with 25% to 35% observed a single time. The source is a female donor with Graves disease. The sequencing used peripheral blood mononuclear cells (PBMCs), collected when the disease was refractory, from a patient treated with antithyroid drugs.

In nucleotides, the CDR3 is TGTGCCAGTAGTATAGATAGGGGGCGACCGTCCTACGAGCAGTACTTC. Protein sequence: CASSIDRGRPSYEQYF. The rearrangement uses TRBV19 and TRBJ2-7; 7 nucleotides match TRBD1. This CDR3 has 16 residues. V shed 0 bases and J 1 base; nucleotides not matched to a gene: 6. Per germline, CDR1 LNHDA and CDR2 SQIVND (reference sequence).